The 26 T cell receptor beta chains reported below all come from one sample, sequenced in a study of T cells in Graves' hyperthyroidism and ophthalmopathy. Amplification of TCR beta CDR3 regions used RNA as the template. HTBI primers were employed in a first-round RT-PCR of the TCR CDR3. TCRdb reprocessed the multiplex PCR reads with MiXCR, giving one entry per CDR3 protein. The sample consists of some 770,000 distinct CDR3 sequences, approximately 16% of them appearing once. Sequencing input: blood. These receptors were collected from a young man with Graves' hyperthyroidism.

V is TRBV9 and J is TRBJ1-3; D remains ambiguous. V dropped 0 bases and J dropped 4 bases, with 11 bases sitting between them. The CDR3 runs 15 residues. Germline CDR1 is SGDLS and CDR2 is YYNGEE. CDR3 region: CASSVGGRMGNTIYF. The CDR3 DNA reads as TGTGCCAGCAGCGTAGGGGGTAGGATGGGAAACACCATATATTTT.

This clonotype was detected a few times. V is TRBV20-1 and J is TRBJ2-1; TRBD2 matches 8 bases. V shed 6 bases and J 2 bases; nucleotides not matched to a gene: 6. Germline assignment: CDR1 DFQATT and CDR2 SNEGSKA (reference sequence). There are 14 residues in the CDR3. The CDR3 DNA is TGCAGTGCGGTTAGCGGGGAGGCCTACAATGAGCAGTTCTTC. It specifies CSAVSGEAYNEQFF.

V usage is TRBV6-2 or TRBV6-3 and J usage is TRBJ1-2; unclear D gene. There are 15 residues in the CDR3. V was cut by 0 bases and J by 0 bases, with 8 bases left in between. The germline gives CDR1 MNHEY, CDR2 SVGEGT. The CDR3 loop is CASSYSEGANYGYTF. CDR3 nucleotide sequence: TGTGCCAGCAGTTACTCGGAGGGAGCTAACTATGGCTACACCTTC.

Many counts were recorded for this clonotype. The chain uses TRBV2 and TRBJ1-6; D is unresolved. The germline V gene has CDR1 SNHLY and CDR2 FYNNEI. The CDR3 totals 12 residues. V lost 1 base and J 7 bases, leaving 2 bases between the germline ends. CDR3: CASSEGNSPLHF. The CDR3 nucleotides are TGTGCCAGCAGTGAAGGCAATTCACCCCTCCACTTT.

This clonotype was observed many times. This chain connects TRBV24-1 to TRBJ1-6, with a tentative D call TRBD1 (6 bases). Germline V CDR1 and CDR2: KGHDR, SFDVKD. The CDR3 contains 13 residues. V gave up 4 bases and J gave up 9 bases, with 9 bases separating them. The chain's CDR3 is CATSDSRGSPLHF. CDR3 in DNA: TGTGCCACCAGTGACTCCAGGGGTTCACCCCTCCACTTT.

This clonotype was seen only a few times. The chain combines TRBV7-8 with TRBJ1-6; weak D call: TRBD1 (5 bases). V dropped 1 base and J dropped 7 bases, with 11 bases sitting between them. Germline V gives CDR1 SGHVS, CDR2 FQNEAQ. The length of the CDR3 is 15 residues. CDR3 sequence (DNA): TGTGCCAGCAGCTTAGAGGGCCGGGGCAATTCACCCCTCCACTTT. Encoded protein: CASSLEGRGNSPLHF.

The chain carries TRBV7-9 and TRBJ2-1; TRBD2 matches 15 bases. V gave up 4 bases and J gave up 7 bases; unmatched junction bases: 14. CDR1 is SEHNR and CDR2 is FQNEAQ in the germline V gene (reference sequence). This CDR3 region has 19 residues. This CDR3 reads CASSYRTGQGLAGGNEQFF. The CDR3 DNA sequence: TGTGCCAGCAGCTACCGGACAGGGCAGGGACTAGCGGGAGGAAATGAGCAGTTCTTC.

This clonotype has only a few counts. The rearrangement joins TRBV11-2 to TRBJ2-1; D is undetermined. V lost 5 bases to trimming and J lost 4 bases, with 12 bases between them. This CDR3 spans 14 amino acids. From germline, CDR1 is SGHAT and CDR2 FQNNGV. The CDR3: CASSIRVYYNEQFF. The CDR3 nucleotides are TGTGCCAGCAGCATACGGGTCTATTACAATGAGCAGTTCTTC.

This clonotype was detected a few times. The chain couples TRBV29-1 to TRBJ2-7; 8 nucleotides align to TRBD1. CDR1 is SQVTM, CDR2 ANQGSEA, per germline. The CDR3 is made up of 13 amino acids. V lost 3 bases, J lost 4 bases, and 5 bases stayed unmatched. This chain's CDR3 is CSVDGQGPYEQYF. CDR3 DNA sequence: TGCAGCGTTGACGGACAGGGACCTTACGAGCAGTACTTC.

The gene calls are TRBV29-1 and TRBJ2-2; possibly TRBD2 for D (5 bases). The CDR3 sequence is 15 residues long. The ends were cut back, 0 bases at V and 4 bases at J, with 12 bases in the middle. Germline values: CDR1 SQVTM, CDR2 ANQGSEA. The CDR3 region is CSVEDRGEGTGELFF. The CDR3 nucleotides read TGCAGCGTTGAAGATCGGGGAGAAGGCACCGGGGAGCTGTTTTTT.

Many counts were recorded for this clonotype. The J gene is TRBJ2-3, the V gene TRBV27; 11 bases fit TRBD2. V gave up 3 bases and J gave up 4 bases; unmatched junction bases: 6. CDR3 size: 16 residues. Germline V gene data show CDR1 as MNHEY and CDR2 as SMNVEV (reference sequence). In nucleotides, the CDR3 is TGTGCCAGCAGTTTGCTAGCGGGAGGCGGTCCAGATACGCAGTATTTT. Its translation: CASSLLAGGGPDTQYF.

J is TRBJ2-3 and V is TRBV19; TRBD2 might be the D (5 bases). Germline values: CDR1 LNHDA, CDR2 SQIVND (reference sequence). With 4 bases removed from V and 0 bases from J, the gap between germline ends came to 17 bases. This CDR3 is 17 amino acids long. The CDR3 protein is CASSRESSSTSTDTQYF. Here the CDR3 DNA reads TGTGCCAGTAGTAGGGAATCTAGCTCGACTAGCACAGATACGCAGTATTTT. The full variable domain, in which reference TRBV19 and TRBJ2-3 provide the parts outside the CDR3, is DGGITQSPKYLFRKEGQNVTLSCEQNLNHDAMYWYRQDPGQGLRLIYYSQIVNDFQKGDIAEGYSVSREKKESFPLTVTSAQKNPTAFYLCASSRESSSTSTDTQYFGPGTRLTVL.

This clonotype appeared many times. The chain recombines TRBV20-1 with TRBJ2-7; D is tentatively TRBD1 or TRBD2 (5 bases each). V was cut by 3 bases and J by 4 bases, with 13 bases left in between. The CDR3 is made up of 13 amino acids. CDR1 is DFQATT and CDR2 is SNEGSKA in the germline V gene (reference sequence). CDR3 region: CSASGPGAYEQYF. CDR3 sequence (DNA): TGCAGTGCTAGTGGCCCCGGGGCGTACGAGCAGTACTTC.

The chain combines TRBV9 with TRBJ2-3, with 10 nucleotides matching TRBD2. After removal of 0 bases from V and 2 bases from J, the junction contained 6 bases not matched to a gene. This CDR3 contains 17 residues. CDR1 and CDR2 from the germline V gene are SGDLS and YYNGEE. The CDR3 DNA reads as TGTGCCAGCAGCGTAGCTCTACTAGCGGGGTCCACAGATACGCAGTATTTT. As protein: CASSVALLAGSTDTQYF. Combining the CDR3 with reference TRBV9 and TRBJ2-3 gives the whole variable domain DSGVTQTPKHLITATGQRVTLRCSPRSGDLSVYWYQQSLDQGLQFLIQYYNGEERAKGNILERFSAQQFPDLHSELNLSSLELGDSALYFCASSVALLAGSTDTQYFGPGTRLTVL.

This clonotype has at least ten counts. The chain couples TRBV7-2 to TRBJ2-7, with D uncertain. V lost 1 base and J lost 2, with 12 bases in between. Germline CDR1 is SGHTA and CDR2 is FQGNSA. This CDR3 is built from 15 residues. The CDR3 DNA reads as TGTGCCAGCAGCTTAGAGACGGGTACGGCCTACGAGCAGTACTTC. The encoded protein is CASSLETGTAYEQYF.

The J gene is TRBJ2-1, the V gene TRBV19; D ambiguous. The CDR3 has 14 residues. CDR1 is LNHDA and CDR2 is SQIVND in the germline V gene (reference sequence). Trimming cost V 3 bases and J 10 bases, with 16 bases left between them. The CDR3 here is CASSIGARPTEQFF. The CDR3 DNA is TGTGCCAGTAGTATCGGAGCCCGGCCAACAGAGCAGTTCTTC.

The gene calls are TRBV20-1 and TRBJ2-7; 10 bases fit TRBD2. The CDR3 totals 15 residues. V was pared by 3 bases and J by 7 bases, with 12 bases of the junction left unmatched. The germline V gene encodes CDR1 DFQATT and CDR2 SNEGSKA (reference sequence). The CDR3 nucleotides are TGCAGTGCTAGTCCCCGGACTAGCGGCTCCCAGGAGCAGTACTTC. It specifies CSASPRTSGSQEQYF.

This clonotype was detected only a few times. The chain uses TRBV28 and TRBJ2-2; a possible D gene is TRBD2 (8 bases). CDR3 length: 14 residues. Looked up from germline, CDR1 is MDHEN and CDR2 is SYDVKM. Trimming left V 3 bases short and J 9 bases short, with 14 bases between. The CDR3 here is CASSFGRGLRELFF. Here the CDR3 DNA reads TGTGCCAGCAGTTTCGGGAGGGGGCTAAGGGAGCTGTTTTTT.

This clonotype has more than one count but fewer than ten. The J gene is TRBJ1-5, the V gene TRBV4-2, with 7 bases matching TRBD1. The CDR3 runs to 15 residues. Germline trimming cut 1 base from V and 6 bases from J; bases unmatched to any gene: 6. The germline gives CDR1 LGHNA, CDR2 YNFKEQ. This CDR3 reads CASSQGGTAVQPQHF. The CDR3, as DNA: TGTGCCAGCAGCCAAGGAGGGACAGCCGTTCAGCCCCAGCATTTT.

This chain links TRBV7-2 with TRBJ2-7, with a possible D match to TRBD2 (5 bases). The length of the CDR3 is 14 residues. The V and J ends lost 7 bases and 3 bases respectively, with 16 bases between them. Germline V gene lookup returns CDR1 SGHTA and CDR2 FQGNSA. In nucleotides, the CDR3 is TGTGCCAGCACCTATAACCCGGGGTACTACGAGCAGTACTTC. It codes for CASTYNPGYYEQYF.

This clonotype was recorded many times. The chain combines TRBV25-1 with TRBJ2-5; no reliable D call. V was pared by 6 bases and J by 5 bases, with 7 bases between. Germline V CDR1 and CDR2: MGHDK, SYGVNS. The CDR3 has 11 amino acids. CDR3 nucleotide sequence: TGTGCCAGCAGCGACTTGGAGACCCAGTACTTC. Translated, it gives CASSDLETQYF.

The chain is built from TRBV20-1 and TRBJ2-7; D uncertain. The length of the CDR3 is 18 residues. The V end lost 2 bases, the J end lost 0 bases, and 23 bases lay between the germline ends. The germline V gene encodes CDR1 DFQATT and CDR2 SNEGSKA (reference sequence). DNA for the CDR3: TGCAGTGCTAGATCGAGACTCCAAGTTCAAATAAGCTCCTACGAGCAGTACTTC. Amino acid sequence: CSARSRLQVQISSYEQYF.

Ten or more counts support this clonotype. This chain joins TRBV7-6 and TRBJ2-2, with TRBD2 as a possible D gene (5 bases). The CDR3 loop spans 13 amino acids. Germline V lookup: CDR1 SGHVS, CDR2 FNYEAQ. The ends were cut back, 5 bases at V and 6 bases at J, with 10 bases in the middle. The CDR3 loop reads CASSPSSSGELFF. The CDR3 coding sequence is TGTGCCAGCAGCCCCTCTAGCTCCGGGGAGCTGTTTTTT.

This chain uses TRBV9 with TRBJ2-7; D is unclear. The length of the CDR3 is 14 residues. Trimming pared 4 bases from V and 4 bases from J, leaving 15 bases between. CDR1 and CDR2 from the germline V gene are SGDLS and YYNGEE. The DNA for the CDR3 is TGTGCCAGCAGCCCCCGGAGCTCCGGGTACGAGCAGTACTTC. Translating gives CASSPRSSGYEQYF.

This clonotype was detected a few times. The chain joins TRBV7-9 to TRBJ2-7; D possibly corresponds to TRBD1 (6 bases). Looked up from germline, CDR1 is SEHNR and CDR2 is FQNEAQ (reference sequence). This CDR3 spans 14 amino acids. V shed 3 bases and J shed 6 bases, with 15 bases lying between them. As DNA, the CDR3 is TGTGCCAGCAGCTTTTGGACAGATGGGGGCGAGCAGTACTTC. Amino acid sequence: CASSFWTDGGEQYF.

This clonotype was counted ten times or more. The chain uses TRBV28 and TRBJ1-1; no definite D call. The germline CDR1 and CDR2 sequences are MDHEN and SYDVKM. V was pared by 7 bases and J by 0 bases, with 18 bases between. The CDR3 spans 16 residues. CDR3 nucleotide sequence: TGTGCCAGCACCCCGTCGGTGGGAGTTATGAACACTGAAGCTTTCTTT. Translated: CASTPSVGVMNTEAFF.